These 3 T cell receptor beta chains were all obtained from the same sample, sequenced in a study of control samples from healthy donors and cancer patients. Only in-frame clones appear in the TCRdb table, and some are missing; sequencing was by immunoSEQ multiplex PCR. Of roughly 190,000 clones listed, approximately 90% were seen once; the top ten hold 1.5% to 2%. Sequencing was performed on blood. The receptors derive from a man aged 30-40 years in good health.

The J gene is TRBJ2-2, the V gene TRBV3-1 (or the pseudogene TRBV3-2); TRBD2 aligns across 11 bases. V lost 2 bases and J lost 5; bases outside the gene matches: 4. Looked up from germline, CDR1 is LGHDT and CDR2 is YNNKEL (reference sequence). The CDR3 has 16 residues. The chain's CDR3 is CASSQFLAGGTGELFF. CDR3 sequence (DNA): TGTGCCAGCAGCCAATTCCTAGCGGGGGGTACCGGGGAGCTGTTTTTT.

The chain links TRBV4-1 to TRBJ1-4, with D unclear. Trimming took off 2 bases at V and 0 bases at J, with 10 bases between the two ends. There are 16 residues in the CDR3. Per the germline V gene, CDR1 is MGHRA and CDR2 is YSYEKL. The chain's CDR3 is CASSQLFGATNEKLFF. CDR3 nucleotide sequence: TGCGCCAGCAGCCAATTATTCGGTGCAACTAATGAAAAACTGTTTTTT.

The chain joins TRBV7-3 to TRBJ1-1; D perhaps matches TRBD1 (5 bases). CDR3 length: 15 amino acids. The V end was cut by 2 bases, the J end by 7 bases, with 17 bases between. Germline V gene data show CDR1 as SGHTA and CDR2 as FQGTGA. The CDR3 sequence is CASSLGGRSENEAFF. The DNA for the CDR3 is TGTGCCAGCAGCTTAGGGGGGAGGTCGGAAAATGAAGCTTTCTTT.